Below, 14 T cell receptor beta chains from the same sample are listed, as sequenced in a study of CD8 T cells in Susac syndrome. Random hexamers served to reverse transcribe roughly 0.5 to 1 ug RNA. TCRdb redid the calling of the immunoSEQ multiplex PCR reads with MiXCR, one entry per CDR3 protein. The sample yields about 120,000 distinct CDR3 sequences, around 95% seen once. The sample consisted of CD4+ T cells from PBMCs. These receptors all come from a human donor in good health.

The genes are TRBV20-1 and TRBJ2-1; D is ambiguous. CDR3 length: 11 amino acids. Trimming shortened V by 1 base and J by 10 bases, and 8 bases separated the two germline ends. Per germline, CDR1 DFQATT and CDR2 SNEGSKA (reference sequence). The CDR3 DNA sequence: TGCAGTGCTAGAGTTTTTGGAGAGCAGTTCTTC. It translates to CSARVFGEQFF.

The chain joins TRBV5-1 to TRBJ2-3; 8 bases agree with TRBD2. The V and J ends lost 7 bases and 3 bases, in that order; junction bases with no gene match: 7. CDR3 length: 14 residues. Germline values: CDR1 SGHRS, CDR2 YFSETQ. The CDR3 DNA follows: TGCGCCAGCGGACGGGAGGGCCCGACAGATACGCAGTATTTT. Its protein is CASGREGPTDTQYF. The whole variable domain, remainder taken from reference TRBV5-1 and TRBJ2-3, is KAGVTQTPRYLIKTRGQQVTLSCSPISGHRSVSWYQQTPGQGLQFLFEYFSETQRNKGNFPGRFSGRQFSNSRSEMNVSTLELGDSALYLCASGREGPTDTQYFGPGTRLTVL.

The chain combines TRBV7-8 with TRBJ1-1; D unresolved. Trimming shortened V by 1 base and J by 1 base, and 10 bases separated the two germline ends. CDR1 and CDR2 (germline): SGHVS, FQNEAQ. CDR3 size: 15 residues. The CDR3 protein is CASSLDRVPNTEAFF. In DNA, the CDR3 is TGTGCCAGCAGCTTAGACCGGGTCCCGAACACTGAAGCTTTCTTT. The variable domain in full, completed from reference TRBV7-8 and TRBJ1-1, reads GAGVSQSPRYKVAKRGQDVALRCDPISGHVSLFWYQQALGQGPEFLTYFQNEAQLDKSGLPSDRFFAERPEGSVSTLKIQRTQQEDSAVYLCASSLDRVPNTEAFFGQGTRLTVV.

This sequence joins TRBV10-3 and TRBJ2-3, with 8 positions matching TRBD2. V dropped 3 bases and J dropped 5; count of bases not matched to a gene: 7. CDR1 is ENHRY, CDR2 SYGVKD, per germline. The CDR3 covers 15 residues. CDR3 in DNA: TGTGCCATCAGTGATCCGGGAGGGCCTGGAGATACGCAGTATTTT. It encodes CAISDPGGPGDTQYF.

This clonotype has more than one count but fewer than ten. For the CDR3, the DNA is TGCGCCAGCAGCTTGGGGTCTCTAATATACCACACAGATACGCAGTATTTT. Translating gives CASSLGSLIYHTDTQYF. The chain recombines TRBV5-1 with TRBJ2-3; no definite D call. Germline lookup yields CDR1 SGHRS and CDR2 YFSETQ. V shed 0 bases and J shed 2 bases, with 16 bases lying between them. There are 17 residues in the CDR3.

This sequence joins TRBV7-3 and TRBJ1-3, with D tentatively TRBD1 (6 bases). CDR1 is SGHTA and CDR2 is FQGTGA in the germline V gene. V was shortened by 2 bases and J by 6 bases, with 20 bases between the two germline ends. CDR3 length: 17 amino acids. The CDR3 loop reads CASSLPLRGSWENTIYF. The CDR3 nucleotides read TGTGCCAGCAGCTTACCCCTTAGGGGGAGCTGGGAAAACACCATATATTTT.

The rearrangement uses TRBV3-1 and TRBJ2-7; D unresolved. CDR3 length: 14 residues. Trimming removed 4 bases at V and 1 base at J, with 11 bases between. Germline V CDR1 and CDR2: LGHDT, YNNKEL (reference sequence). The CDR3 nucleotides are TGTGCCAGCAGCCTCGACCTCGGGTCCTACGAGCAGTACTTC. Protein product: CASSLDLGSYEQYF.

The sample holds one count of this clonotype. This chain connects TRBV18 to TRBJ2-1; 7 bases are shared with TRBD2. Losses at the gene ends were 0 bases for V and 5 bases for J; bases not matched to a gene: 4. The CDR3 has 15 amino acids. Germline V gene lookup returns CDR1 KGHSH and CDR2 LQKENI. As DNA, the CDR3 is TGTGCCAGCTCACCACCCCTGGGAGGGAACAATGAGCAGTTCTTC. Encoded protein: CASSPPLGGNNEQFF.

The chain links TRBV11-2 to TRBJ2-1, with 7 bases identical to TRBD2. Germline V gene lookup returns CDR1 SGHAT and CDR2 FQNNGV. With V trimmed by 5 bases and J by 7 bases, 11 bases remained unmatched. The CDR3 has 15 residues. CDR3 region: CASSPLSGEGNEQFF. The CDR3 bases are TGTGCCAGCAGCCCCCTGAGCGGGGAGGGGAATGAGCAGTTCTTC.

CDR3 protein: CASSYGTSAGELFF. The DNA of the CDR3 is TGTGCCAGCAGTTACGGGACTAGCGCCGGGGAGCTGTTTTTT. The gene calls are TRBV6-5 and TRBJ2-2; TRBD2 matches at 10 bases. The CDR3 length is 14 residues. Germline loops: CDR1 MNHEY, CDR2 SVGAGI. J lost 6 bases, V lost 2 bases, and 0 bases had no gene match.

The chain recombines TRBV5-1 with TRBJ2-7; D not resolved. Trimming removed 0 bases from V and 5 bases from J, with 12 bases in between. Looked up from germline, CDR1 is SGHRS and CDR2 is YFSETQ. The CDR3 has 14 residues. The CDR3, as DNA: TGCGCCAGCAGCTTGGGACAAGCCGCCGACGAGCAGTACTTC. It encodes CASSLGQAADEQYF.

This clonotype was recorded only once. The rearrangement links TRBV5-6 to TRBJ1-2, with D possibly TRBD1 on 5 matching bases. Trimming took off 4 bases at V and 8 bases at J, with 15 bases between the two ends. The CDR3 length is 13 residues. Germline V CDR1 and CDR2: SGHDT, YYEEEE. The CDR3 nucleotides are TGTGCCAGCAGCCCCGGGGACTGGGAAGGCTACACCTTC. Protein sequence: CASSPGDWEGYTF.

This chain joins TRBV28 and TRBJ2-3; TRBD1 is a possible D gene (6 bases). This CDR3 spans 16 amino acids. Trimming took off 2 bases at V and 1 base at J, with 13 bases between the two ends. CDR1 is MDHEN and CDR2 is SYDVKM in the germline V gene. DNA for the CDR3: TGTGCCAGCAGTTTAGCCGGTTCAGGGGGCACAGATACGCAGTATTTT. This sequence encodes CASSLAGSGGTDTQYF.

The chain carries TRBV28 and TRBJ2-1, with 15 bases that match TRBD2. J lost 9 bases, V lost 8 bases, and 2 bases had no gene match. Germline V lookup: CDR1 MDHEN, CDR2 SYDVKM. The CDR3 has 13 residues. The CDR3 nucleotides read TGTGCCAGCGCGGGACTAGCGGGAGGTGAGCAGTTCTTC. Amino acid sequence: CASAGLAGGEQFF.